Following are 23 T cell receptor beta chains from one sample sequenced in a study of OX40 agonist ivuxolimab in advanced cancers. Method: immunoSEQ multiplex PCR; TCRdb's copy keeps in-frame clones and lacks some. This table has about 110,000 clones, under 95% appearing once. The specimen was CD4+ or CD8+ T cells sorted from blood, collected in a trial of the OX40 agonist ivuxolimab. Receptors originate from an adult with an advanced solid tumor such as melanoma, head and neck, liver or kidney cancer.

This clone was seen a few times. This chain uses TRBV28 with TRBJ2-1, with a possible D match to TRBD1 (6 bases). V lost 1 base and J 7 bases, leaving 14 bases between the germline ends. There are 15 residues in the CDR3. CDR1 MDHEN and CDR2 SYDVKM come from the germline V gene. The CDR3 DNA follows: TGTGCCAGCAGTTTATCCCGCCCAGGGACAAATGAGCAGTTCTTC. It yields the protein CASSLSRPGTNEQFF.

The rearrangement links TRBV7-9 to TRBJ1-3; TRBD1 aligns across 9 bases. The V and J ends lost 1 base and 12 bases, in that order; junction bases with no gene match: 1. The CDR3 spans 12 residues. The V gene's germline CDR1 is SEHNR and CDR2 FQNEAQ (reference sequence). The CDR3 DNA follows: TGTGCCAGCAGCTTAGGACAGGGGGTCATATATTTT. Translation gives CASSLGQGVIYF.

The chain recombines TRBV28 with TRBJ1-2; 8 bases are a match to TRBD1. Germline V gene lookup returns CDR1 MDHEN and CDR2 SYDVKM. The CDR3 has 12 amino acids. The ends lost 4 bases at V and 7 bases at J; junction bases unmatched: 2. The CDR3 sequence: CASSSDRAGYTF. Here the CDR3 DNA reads TGTGCCAGCAGTTCGGACAGGGCTGGCTACACCTTC.

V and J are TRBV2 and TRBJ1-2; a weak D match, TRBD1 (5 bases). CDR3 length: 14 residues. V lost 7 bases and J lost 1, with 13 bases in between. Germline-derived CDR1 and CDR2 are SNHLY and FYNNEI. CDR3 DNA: TGTGCCAGCAATAGGGGAATGATTAACTATGGCTACACCTTC. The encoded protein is CASNRGMINYGYTF.

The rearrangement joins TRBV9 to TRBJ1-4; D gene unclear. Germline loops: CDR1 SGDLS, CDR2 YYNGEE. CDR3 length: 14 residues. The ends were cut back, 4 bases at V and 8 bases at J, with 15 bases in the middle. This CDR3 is CASSSPGLNEKLFF. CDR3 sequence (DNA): TGTGCCAGCAGCTCCCCGGGCCTCAACGAAAAACTGTTTTTT.

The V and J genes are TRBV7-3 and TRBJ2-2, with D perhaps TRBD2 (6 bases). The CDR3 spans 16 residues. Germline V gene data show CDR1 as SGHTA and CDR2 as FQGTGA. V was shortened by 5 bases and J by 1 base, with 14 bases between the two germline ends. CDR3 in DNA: TGTGCCAGCAGCCCCCGAGTAGCGGTGAACACCGGGGAGCTGTTTTTT. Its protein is CASSPRVAVNTGELFF.

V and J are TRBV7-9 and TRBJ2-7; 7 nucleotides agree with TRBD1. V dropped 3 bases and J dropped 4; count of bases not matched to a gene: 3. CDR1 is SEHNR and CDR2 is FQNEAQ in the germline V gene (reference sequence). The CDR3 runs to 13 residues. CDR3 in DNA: TGTGCCAGCAGCTTTTTCAGGGGGTACGAGCAGTACTTC. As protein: CASSFFRGYEQYF.

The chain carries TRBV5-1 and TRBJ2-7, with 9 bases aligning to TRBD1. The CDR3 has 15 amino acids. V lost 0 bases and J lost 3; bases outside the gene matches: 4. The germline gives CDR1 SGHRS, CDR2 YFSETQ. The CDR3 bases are TGCGCCAGCAGCTTGGACACAGGGGGCTTCTACGAGCAGTACTTC. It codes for CASSLDTGGFYEQYF.

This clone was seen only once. CDR3 nucleotides: TGCGCCAGCAGACTACTTCCCGGGACAGGGAGCTCCTACGAGCAGTACTTC. This encodes CASRLLPGTGSSYEQYF. The V call is TRBV5-1, the J call TRBJ2-5, with 9 bases matching TRBD1. The end of the DNA fits TRBJ2-7 better, so the J call may be wrong. The CDR3 loop spans 17 amino acids. Germline V gives CDR1 SGHRS, CDR2 YFSETQ.

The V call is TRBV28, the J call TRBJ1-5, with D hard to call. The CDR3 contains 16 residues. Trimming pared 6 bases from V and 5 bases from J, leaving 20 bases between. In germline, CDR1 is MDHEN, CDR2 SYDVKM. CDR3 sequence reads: CASSTITSGFDQPQHF. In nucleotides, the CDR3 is TGTGCCAGCAGCACCATCACTTCGGGGTTCGATCAGCCCCAGCATTTT.

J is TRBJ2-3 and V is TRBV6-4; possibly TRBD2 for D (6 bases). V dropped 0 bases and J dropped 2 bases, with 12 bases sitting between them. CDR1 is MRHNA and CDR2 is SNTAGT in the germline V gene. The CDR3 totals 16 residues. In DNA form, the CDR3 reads TGTGCCAGCAGTGACTCGAGCGGGCTAGCCACAGATACGCAGTATTTT. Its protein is CASSDSSGLATDTQYF.

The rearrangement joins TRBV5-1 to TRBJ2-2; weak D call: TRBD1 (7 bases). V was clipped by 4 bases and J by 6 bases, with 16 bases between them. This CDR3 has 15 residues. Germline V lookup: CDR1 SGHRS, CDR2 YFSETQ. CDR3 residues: CASSPEQGTSGELFF. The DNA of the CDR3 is TGCGCCAGCAGCCCGGAACAGGGGACTTCCGGGGAGCTGTTTTTT.

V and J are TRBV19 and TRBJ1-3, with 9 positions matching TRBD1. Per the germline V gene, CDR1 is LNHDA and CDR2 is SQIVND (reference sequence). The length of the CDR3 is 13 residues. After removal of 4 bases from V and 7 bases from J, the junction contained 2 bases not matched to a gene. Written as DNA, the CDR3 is TGTGCCAGTAGTACCGGGACAGGGAACACCATATATTTT. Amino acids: CASSTGTGNTIYF.

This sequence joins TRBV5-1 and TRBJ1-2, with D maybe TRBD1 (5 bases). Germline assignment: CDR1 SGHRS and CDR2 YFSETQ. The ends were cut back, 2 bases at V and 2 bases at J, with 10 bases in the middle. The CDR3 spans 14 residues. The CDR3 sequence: CASSFGTSNYGYTF. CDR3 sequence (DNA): TGCGCCAGCAGCTTCGGGACGTCGAACTATGGCTACACCTTC.

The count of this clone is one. The CDR3 DNA reads as TGTGCCAGCAGTTTAGGACAGGAGCTAATCTTAGCCAAAAACATTCAGTACTTC. It specifies CASSLGQELILAKNIQYF. V and J are TRBV28 and TRBJ2-4; 7 positions match TRBD1. Germline loops: CDR1 MDHEN, CDR2 SYDVKM. This CDR3 has 18 amino acids. V was pared by 2 bases and J by 0 bases, with 10 bases of the junction left unmatched.

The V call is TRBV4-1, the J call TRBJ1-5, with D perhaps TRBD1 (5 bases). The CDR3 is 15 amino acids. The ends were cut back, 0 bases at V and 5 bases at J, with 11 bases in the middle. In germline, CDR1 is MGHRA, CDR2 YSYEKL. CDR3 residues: CASSQEVGTDQPQHF. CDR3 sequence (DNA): TGCGCCAGCAGCCAAGAAGTAGGGACCGATCAGCCCCAGCATTTT.

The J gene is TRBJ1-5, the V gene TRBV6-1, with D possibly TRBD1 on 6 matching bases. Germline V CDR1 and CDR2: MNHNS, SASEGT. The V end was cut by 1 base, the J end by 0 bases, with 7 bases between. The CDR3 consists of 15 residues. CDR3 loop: CASSEGQDSNQPQHF. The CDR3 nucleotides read TGTGCCAGCAGTGAAGGACAGGATAGCAATCAGCCCCAGCATTTT.

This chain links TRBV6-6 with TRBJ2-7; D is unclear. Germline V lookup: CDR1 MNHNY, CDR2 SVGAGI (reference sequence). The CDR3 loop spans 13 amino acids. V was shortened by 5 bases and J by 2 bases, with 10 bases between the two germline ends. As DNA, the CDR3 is TGTGCCAGCAGTCTACTGCCTACCTACGAGCAGTACTTC. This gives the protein CASSLLPTYEQYF.

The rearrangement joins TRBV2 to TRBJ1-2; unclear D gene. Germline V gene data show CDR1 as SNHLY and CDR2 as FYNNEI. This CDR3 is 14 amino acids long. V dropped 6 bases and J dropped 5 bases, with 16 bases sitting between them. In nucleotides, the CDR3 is TGTGCCAGCAGCCAAGACCCCCCCGGATATGGCTACACCTTC. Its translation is CASSQDPPGYGYTF.

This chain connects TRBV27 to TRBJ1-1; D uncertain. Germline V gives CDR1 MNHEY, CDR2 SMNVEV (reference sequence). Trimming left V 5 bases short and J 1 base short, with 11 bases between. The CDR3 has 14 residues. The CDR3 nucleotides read TGTGCCAGCAGTGCCAGGTGGGGGAACACTGAAGCTTTCTTT. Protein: CASSARWGNTEAFF.

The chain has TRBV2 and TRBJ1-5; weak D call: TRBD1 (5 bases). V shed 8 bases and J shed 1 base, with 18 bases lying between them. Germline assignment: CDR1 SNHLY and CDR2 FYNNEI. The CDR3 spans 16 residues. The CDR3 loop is CASAEAGGFSNQPQHF. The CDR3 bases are TGTGCCAGCGCGGAGGCTGGGGGTTTCAGCAATCAGCCCCAGCATTTT.

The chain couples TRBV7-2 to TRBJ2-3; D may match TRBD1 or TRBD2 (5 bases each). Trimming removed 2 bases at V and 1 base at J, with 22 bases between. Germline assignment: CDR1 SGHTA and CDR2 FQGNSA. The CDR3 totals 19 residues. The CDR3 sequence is CASSLRSSGTVRGTDTQYF. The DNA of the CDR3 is TGTGCCAGCAGCTTACGTTCATCAGGGACCGTAAGGGGCACAGATACGCAGTATTTT.

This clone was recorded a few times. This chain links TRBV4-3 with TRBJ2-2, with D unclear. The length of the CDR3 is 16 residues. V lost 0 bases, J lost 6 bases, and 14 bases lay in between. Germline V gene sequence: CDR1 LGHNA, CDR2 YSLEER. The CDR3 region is CASSQDRDSWAGELFF. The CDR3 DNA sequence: TGCGCCAGCAGCCAAGATCGAGATAGCTGGGCCGGGGAGCTGTTTTTT.